Here is one T cell receptor beta chain with its context. Primers used in a second PCR of about 7 to 12 cycles were a sample-barcoded 5' primer and a J-beta primer mix. Each cDNA molecule was tagged by a template-switch adaptor with 12 random nucleotides. TCRdb fed the 5' RACE reads into MiXCR, producing one record per CDR3 protein. The sample includes 850,000 to 1,000,000 distinct CDR3 sequences, just over 50% of them seen just once. These data originate in a study of blood T cells in healthy people across ages. CDR3 size: 13 residues. Trimming cost V 5 bases and J 2 bases, with 11 bases left between them. Germline loops: CDR1 DFQATT, CDR2 SNEGSKA (reference sequence).

Sequences were obtained from blood. This chain joins TRBV20-1 and TRBJ2-3; D remains unclear. The sequence came from a woman in her sixties in good health. The chain's CDR3 is CSAPLGITDTQYF. The CDR3 DNA reads TGCAGTGCTCCGTTGGGGATCACAGATACGCAGTATTTT.